The 5 T cell receptor beta chains below were found in one sample sequenced in a study of shared clonotypes between healthy human individuals. Profiled with immunoSEQ multiplex PCR; TCRdb holds only in-frame clones, not every one. The table shows under 1,900,000 clones, with just under 99% occurring only once. The sequencing sample was made of naive CD4+ T cells sorted from blood. Subset reported: CD45RA+ positively selected. These receptors came from a man aged 25-45 years in good health.

This clone was recorded only once. The chain uses TRBV7-6 and TRBJ2-1; D not resolved. The V end was cut by 5 bases, the J end by 6 bases, with 8 bases between. CDR1 is SGHVS and CDR2 is FNYEAQ in the germline V gene. CDR3 length: 12 amino acids. The CDR3 spells CASSPVTNEQFF. CDR3 nucleotides: TGTGCCAGCAGCCCAGTGACCAATGAGCAGTTCTTC.

The J gene is TRBJ2-2, the V gene TRBV28; TRBD2 agrees at 7 bases. Germline CDR1 and CDR2: MDHEN and SYDVKM. This CDR3 is 13 amino acids long. The V and J ends lost 3 bases and 9 bases, in that order; junction bases with no gene match: 4. The CDR3 DNA reads as TGTGCCAGCAGTTTCGGGACTAACCGGGAGCTGTTTTTT. It is translated as CASSFGTNRELFF.

The genes are TRBV4-1 and TRBJ2-7; perhaps TRBD1 as D (6 bases). V was shortened by 2 bases and J by 0 bases, with 11 bases between the two germline ends. This CDR3 region has 15 residues. Germline CDR1 reads MGHRA; CDR2 reads YSYEKL. The CDR3 DNA reads as TGCGCCAGCAGCCAACGGACAGACTTCTCCTACGAGCAGTACTTC. Translation: CASSQRTDFSYEQYF.

This rearrangement joins TRBV6-4 to TRBJ1-5; no definite D call. V was pared by 3 bases and J by 0 bases, with 6 bases between. This CDR3 region has 14 residues. Per germline, CDR1 MRHNA and CDR2 SNTAGT. The CDR3 region has the DNA TGTGCCAGCAGTGAGAGGTATAGCAATCAGCCCCAGCATTTT. Residues: CASSERYSNQPQHF.

V gene TRBV7-2 combines with J gene TRBJ2-7; 8 bases are shared with TRBD1. J lost 2 bases, V lost 3 bases, and 0 bases had no gene match. CDR1 and CDR2 (germline): SGHTA, FQGNSA. The CDR3 has 13 residues. Here the CDR3 reads CASSFRGPYEQYF. The CDR3 region has the DNA TGTGCCAGCAGCTTCAGGGGGCCCTACGAGCAGTACTTC.